The 4 T cell receptor beta chains below come from one sample, sequenced in a study of CD8+ T cells in alopecia areata. Stated treatment: oral pan-JAK inhibitor, 5-10 mg twice daily. Isolated RNA was reverse transcribed into cDNA used as the sequencing template. Libraries were prepared by immunoSEQ multiplex PCR; TCRdb keeps only in-frame clonotypes and omits some of them. Seen here are 100,000 to 150,000 clones, roughly 63% observed once, and the top ten hold approximately 31%. This material consisted of CD8+ T cells sorted from blood, taken at week 4, from a patient treated with tofacitinib. These receptor sequences come from a human donor with alopecia areata.

This clone was counted a few times. This chain connects TRBV29-1 to TRBJ2-1; D remains ambiguous. Trimming took off 4 bases at V and 6 bases at J, with 7 bases between the two ends. The CDR3 runs 11 residues. Germline CDR1 reads SQVTM; CDR2 reads ANQGSEA. The CDR3 is CSVVAFNEQFF. The CDR3 bases are TGCAGCGTTGTGGCCTTCAATGAGCAGTTCTTC.

The chain couples TRBV15 to TRBJ1-1; D is ambiguous. V lost 5 bases to trimming and J lost 0 bases, with 7 bases between them. The CDR3 is made up of 13 amino acids. Germline-derived CDR1 and CDR2 are LNHNV and YYDKDF (reference sequence). The CDR3 region has the DNA TGTGCCACCAGCGGAGGGCTGAACACTGAAGCTTTCTTT. Translated, it gives CATSGGLNTEAFF. Variable domain in full (rest from reference TRBV15 and TRBJ1-1): DAMVIQNPRYQVTQFGKPVTLSCSQTLNHNVMYWYQQKSSQAPKLLFHYYDKDFNNEADTPDNFQSRRPNTSFCFLDIRSPGLGDTAMYLCATSGGLNTEAFFGQGTRLTVV.

The rearrangement joins TRBV12-5 to TRBJ2-7, with 8 bases aligning to TRBD1. Per germline, CDR1 LGHNT and CDR2 FRNRAP. This CDR3 contains 13 residues. The J segment lost 2 bases and the V segment lost 7 bases, leaving 4 bases of the junction unmatched. The CDR3 is CASAPGQAYEQYF. The CDR3 coding sequence is TGTGCTAGTGCCCCGGGACAGGCCTACGAGCAGTACTTC.

The chain combines TRBV5-6 with TRBJ2-1, with 13 bases fitting TRBD2. The CDR3 totals 15 residues. Trimming took 2 bases from V and 8 from J; bases not matched to a gene: 4. Germline assignment: CDR1 SGHDT and CDR2 YYEEEE. The DNA of the CDR3 is TGTGCCAGCAGCTTTCCCGGACTAGCGGGGGATGAGCAGTTCTTC. Translation: CASSFPGLAGDEQFF.